The 2 T cell receptor beta chains below all came from one sample that was sequenced in a study of human T cells and chemical hapten exposure. TCRdb reprocessed the RACE reads via MiXCR and lists one record per CDR3 protein. The sample gives 300,000 to 400,000 distinct CDR3 sequences, roughly 5% of which show up once; around 2.6% is in the top ten. Specified time point: pre-sensitization, week 0. Sample treatment: therapeutic diphenylcyclopropenone sensitization with weekly scalp DPC. This sample comprised whole blood, obtained in connection with sensitization to the hapten diphenylcyclopropenone (DPC). The receptors here all came from a woman aged 50 to 60 with alopecia areata. Some clones in this sample may be carry-over from other donors' samples.

The chain is built from TRBV5-1 and TRBJ2-7; 8 bases match TRBD2. The CDR3 length is 14 residues. V dropped 4 bases and J dropped 7; count of bases not matched to a gene: 10. Germline V gives CDR1 SGHRS, CDR2 YFSETQ. The CDR3 protein is CASSPWPGGNEQYF. For the CDR3, the DNA is TGCGCCAGCAGCCCTTGGCCGGGGGGGAATGAGCAGTACTTC.

With regard to this clonotype: A much larger clone sits a single nucleotide away, making a read error possible. The J gene is TRBJ2-1, the V gene TRBV28; possibly TRBD1 for D (5 bases). CDR3 length: 11 residues. Germline values: CDR1 MDHEN, CDR2 SYDVKM. CDR3 in DNA: TGTGCCAACAGTTTGGGGCCAGTCCCGTTCTTC. Its translation is CANSLGPVPFF.